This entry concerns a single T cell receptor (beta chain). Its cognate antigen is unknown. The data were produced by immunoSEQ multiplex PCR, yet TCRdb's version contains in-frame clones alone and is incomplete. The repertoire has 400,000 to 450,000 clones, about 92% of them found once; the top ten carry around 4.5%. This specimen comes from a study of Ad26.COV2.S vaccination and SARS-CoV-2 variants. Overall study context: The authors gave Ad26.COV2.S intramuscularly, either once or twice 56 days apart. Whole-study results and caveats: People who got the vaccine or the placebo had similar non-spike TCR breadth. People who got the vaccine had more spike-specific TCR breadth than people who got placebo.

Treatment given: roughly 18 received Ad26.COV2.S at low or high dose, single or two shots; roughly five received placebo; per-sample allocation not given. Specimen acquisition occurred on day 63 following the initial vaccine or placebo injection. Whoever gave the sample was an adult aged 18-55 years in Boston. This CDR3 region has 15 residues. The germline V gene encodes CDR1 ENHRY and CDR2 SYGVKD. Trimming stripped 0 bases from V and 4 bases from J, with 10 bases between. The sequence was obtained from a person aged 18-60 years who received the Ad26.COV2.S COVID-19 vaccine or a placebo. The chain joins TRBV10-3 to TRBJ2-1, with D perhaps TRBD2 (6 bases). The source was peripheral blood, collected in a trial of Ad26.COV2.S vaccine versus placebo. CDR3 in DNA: TGTGCCATCAGTGAGTCGGGCGGGATATACAATGAGCAGTTCTTC. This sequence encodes CAISESGGIYNEQFF.